This T cell receptor (beta chain) was documented in a study of T cells expressing NK-cell markers. Study findings and constraints: There remained a lack of clarity about HCMV specificity of expanded NKG2C+ T cell clones.

As to this clonotype: As yet, its antigen is unknown.

From the 5' RACE reads, TCRdb lists one entry per CDR3 protein and no DNA. Its listing shows around 470,000 distinct CDR3 sequences. This CDR3 has 16 residues. CDR1 and CDR2 from the germline V gene are SGHRS and YFSETQ. Sequenced: blood T cells: a sorted CD56 or NKG2C T cell subset, CD4+ or CD8+ T cells, or bulk PBMC T cells (not recorded which). This TCR came from a woman in her forties or fifties in good health. This chain links TRBV5-1 with TRBJ2-3; the D call of TRBD1 rests on TCRdb alone, since no DNA is present to check it. The CDR3: CASSMGTGTGTDTQYF.